This passage covers 20 T cell receptor beta chains from one sample sequenced in a study of blood T cell repertoires in COVID-19. Using immunoSEQ multiplex PCR, the repertoire was profiled, and TCRdb retains in-frame clones only, with some absent. This repertoire shows more than 250,000 clones, around 90% found once; its top ten account for under 6.5%. Material: peripheral blood. The origin of the receptors is a man aged 18 to 30 who had recovered from COVID-19.

The V gene is TRBV19, the J gene TRBJ2-1; D is uncertain. The CDR3 extends over 14 amino acids. V dropped 7 bases and J dropped 0 bases, with 10 bases sitting between them. Germline CDR1 reads LNHDA; CDR2 reads SQIVND (reference sequence). The CDR3 reads CASTPSSSYNEQFF. The DNA for the CDR3 is TGTGCCAGTACTCCGTCCAGCTCCTACAATGAGCAGTTCTTC.

The J gene is TRBJ2-3, the V gene TRBV5-6; TRBD1 aligns across 10 bases. CDR3 length: 15 residues. The ends lost 2 bases at V and 2 bases at J; junction bases unmatched: 2. CDR1 and CDR2 (germline): SGHDT, YYEEEE. Here the CDR3 DNA reads TGTGCCAGCAGCTTAGACAGGGGGCTCACAGATACGCAGTATTTT. Translating it yields CASSLDRGLTDTQYF. Variable domain in full (rest from reference TRBV5-6 and TRBJ2-3): DAGVTQSPTHLIKTRGQQVTLRCSPKSGHDTVSWYQQALGQGPQFIFQYYEEEERQRGNFPDRFSGHQFPNYSSELNVNALLLGDSALYLCASSLDRGLTDTQYFGPGTRLTVL.

The V gene is TRBV5-4, the J gene TRBJ1-1; D remains ambiguous. CDR3 length: 13 residues. The V end was cut by 4 bases, the J end by 2 bases, with 9 bases between. Germline CDR1 is SGHNT and CDR2 is YYREEE (reference sequence). CDR3 coding DNA: TGTGCCAGCAGCCCTGATACTAACACTGAAGCTTTCTTT. Translated: CASSPDTNTEAFF.

The CDR3 spells CASSLTSGNLQETQYF. For the CDR3, the DNA is TGTGCCAGCTCGCTTACCTCGGGAAATCTCCAAGAGACCCAGTACTTC. The J gene is TRBJ2-5, the V gene TRBV18, with D perhaps matching TRBD2 (5 bases). The V and J ends lost 6 bases and 1 base respectively, with 18 bases between them. CDR3 length equals 16 residues. The germline gives CDR1 KGHSH, CDR2 LQKENI.

This chain connects TRBV10-3 to TRBJ2-5, with D possibly matching TRBD1 (7 bases). This CDR3 contains 12 residues. V was clipped by 8 bases and J by 2 bases, with 9 bases between them. Germline loops: CDR1 ENHRY, CDR2 SYGVKD. The DNA for the CDR3 is TGTGCCATCGCGGGACAGCAAGAGACCCAGTACTTC. This gives the protein CAIAGQQETQYF.

The rearrangement links TRBV18 to TRBJ2-3; unclear D gene. There are 14 residues in the CDR3. Trimming removed 1 base at V and 0 bases at J, with 5 bases between. Looked up from germline, CDR1 is KGHSH and CDR2 is LQKENI. The CDR3 coding sequence is TGTGCCAGCTCACCACGGGCTAGCACAGATACGCAGTATTTT. Translated, it gives CASSPRASTDTQYF. Together with reference TRBV18 and TRBJ2-3, the CDR3 gives the full variable domain: NAGVMQNPRHLVRRRGQEARLRCSPMKGHSHVYWYRQLPEEGLKFMVYLQKENIIDESGMPKERFSAEFPKEGPSILRIQQVVRGDSAAYFCASSPRASTDTQYFGPGTRLTVL.

V and J are TRBV30 and TRBJ2-1, with TRBD2 matching 14 bases. The V gene end was trimmed by 3 bases and the J gene end by 7 bases; junction bases not matched to a gene: 8. Germline CDR1 is GTSNPN and CDR2 is SVGIG (reference sequence). This CDR3 is 16 amino acids long. CDR3 sequence (DNA): TGTGCCTGGAGGACCGGGACTAGCGGGAGTGGGAATGAGCAGTTCTTC. Translated: CAWRTGTSGSGNEQFF.

The genes are TRBV6-5 and TRBJ1-2; D may be TRBD1 (6 bases). Per the germline V gene, CDR1 is MNHEY and CDR2 is SVGAGI. The CDR3 has 14 residues. Trimming took 5 bases from V and 2 from J, leaving 12 bases between them. This CDR3 reads CASSRSTGNYGYTF. The DNA of the CDR3 is TGTGCCAGCAGTCGCTCAACAGGGAACTATGGCTACACCTTC.

V usage is TRBV20-1 and J usage is TRBJ2-7; TRBD1 aligns across 12 bases. This CDR3 contains 15 residues. Germline assignment: CDR1 DFQATT and CDR2 SNEGSKA (reference sequence). The V segment lost 3 bases and the J segment 5 bases; nucleotides outside the gene matches: 8. The CDR3 nucleotides read TGCAGTGCTAGTTACTCCGGGACAGGGGGCGACGAGCAGTACTTC. The encoded protein is CSASYSGTGGDEQYF.

Details on this clone: Other DNA sequences from this sample encode an identical CDR3 as well. The chain uses TRBV19 and TRBJ1-2, with D hard to call. The CDR3 length is 12 residues. The V end lost 5 bases, the J end lost 4 bases, and 8 bases lay between the germline ends. Germline V gives CDR1 LNHDA, CDR2 SQIVND (reference sequence). The CDR3 DNA is TGTGCCAGTAGTCTTGGGCCCTATGGCTACACCTTC. It codes for CASSLGPYGYTF.

A note on this clone: Within the sample, other DNA sequences also encode this same CDR3. The chain carries TRBV12-3 or TRBV12-4 and TRBJ1-1; D is perhaps TRBD1 (6 bases). Trimming left V 5 bases short and J 5 bases short, with 12 bases between. The CDR3 runs to 13 residues. In DNA form, the CDR3 reads TGTGCCAGCAGTCCGAGAGGGGGAACTGAAGCTTTCTTT. This sequence encodes CASSPRGGTEAFF.

This rearrangement joins TRBV6-5 to TRBJ1-6; 8 bases align to TRBD1. The CDR3 runs 15 residues. After removal of 4 bases from V and 2 bases from J, the junction contained 1 base not matched to a gene. CDR1 MNHEY and CDR2 SVGAGI come from the germline V gene. As DNA, the CDR3 is TGTGCCAGCAGTTCAGGGGGCACCTATAATTCACCCCTCCACTTT. It is translated as CASSSGGTYNSPLHF.

This chain uses TRBV2 with TRBJ2-7; maybe TRBD2 (6 bases). The germline V and J ends were trimmed by 6 bases and 6 bases, with 15 bases remaining between them. From germline, CDR1 is SNHLY and CDR2 FYNNEI. CDR3 size: 13 residues. For the CDR3, the DNA is TGTGCCAGCAGGGCACCGGGACTTTTCGAGCAGTACTTC. Protein product: CASRAPGLFEQYF. Full variable domain (missing parts from reference TRBV2 and TRBJ2-7): EPEVTQTPSHQVTQMGQEVILRCVPISNHLYFYWYRQILGQKVEFLVSFYNNEISEKSEIFDDQFSVERPDGSNFTLKIRSTKLEDSAMYFCASRAPGLFEQYFGPGTRLTVT.

This chain links TRBV25-1 with TRBJ2-1; 10 bases fit TRBD2. Germline V lookup: CDR1 MGHDK, CDR2 SYGVNS. The CDR3 is 16 residues long. V lost 4 bases and J lost 2; bases outside the gene matches: 5. CDR3 nucleotides: TGTGCCAGCAGTGGTACTAGCGGGATAACCTACAATGAGCAGTTCTTC. Translation: CASSGTSGITYNEQFF.

This chain uses TRBV6-5 with TRBJ2-3, with 8 bases matching TRBD2. Germline V gives CDR1 MNHEY, CDR2 SVGAGI. The CDR3 is made up of 15 amino acids. The junction had 9 bases not matched to a gene; V was cut back by 6 bases and J by 4 bases. CDR3 amino acids: CASSPAGVGADTQYF. The CDR3, as DNA: TGTGCCAGCAGCCCAGCGGGAGTGGGCGCAGATACGCAGTATTTT.

In DNA form, the CDR3 reads TGTGCCAGCAGTTTAGTGACAGGAAGCAATCAGCCCCAGCATTTT. Encoded protein: CASSLVTGSNQPQHF. This chain links TRBV27 with TRBJ1-5, with a possible D match to TRBD1 (6 bases). Germline-derived CDR1 and CDR2 are MNHEY and SMNVEV (reference sequence). CDR3 length equals 15 residues. Between the trimmed V and J ends, which lost 2 bases and 1 base, there was a span of 9 bases.

The rearrangement joins TRBV4-3 to TRBJ1-1; tentative D call: TRBD1 (5 bases). Trimming took 3 bases from V and 0 from J, leaving 11 bases between them. This CDR3 comprises 15 residues. The germline CDR1 and CDR2 sequences are LGHNA and YSLEER. CDR3 loop: CASSHERGVNTEAFF. CDR3 coding DNA: TGCGCCAGCAGCCATGAACGGGGGGTGAACACTGAAGCTTTCTTT.

V gene TRBV11-2 combines with J gene TRBJ2-3, with 8 bases identical to TRBD1. Unmatched junction bases numbered 10, after V lost 2 bases and J lost 0 bases. CDR1 and CDR2 from the germline V gene are SGHAT and FQNNGV. CDR3 length: 18 amino acids. The CDR3 loop reads CASSLIFGTGQSTDTQYF. Here the CDR3 DNA reads TGTGCCAGCAGCTTAATATTCGGGACAGGCCAGAGCACAGATACGCAGTATTTT.

The chain's CDR3 is CASSETPPRKDTQYF. Here the CDR3 DNA reads TGCGCCAGCAGTGAGACTCCCCCCCGCAAAGATACGCAGTATTTT. The rearrangement uses TRBV10-1 and TRBJ2-3; D gene ambiguous. V was pared by 2 bases and J by 5 bases, with 14 bases between. This CDR3 has 15 residues. CDR1 and CDR2 from the germline V gene are WNHNN and SYGVQD (reference sequence).

The gene calls are TRBV10-3 and TRBJ1-2; TRBD1 aligns across 7 bases. The V gene's germline CDR1 is ENHRY and CDR2 SYGVKD. V trimming: 7 bases; J trimming: 2 bases; junction bases outside the gene matches: 4. CDR3 length: 13 amino acids. The CDR3 loop reads CAITRGRNYGYTF. The CDR3 bases are TGTGCCATCACTAGGGGGCGAAACTATGGCTACACCTTC.